These 29 T cell receptor beta chains came from one sample sequenced in a study of T cells in Graves' hyperthyroidism and ophthalmopathy. Template material for amplifying TCR beta CDR3 regions consisted of RNA transcripts. HTBI primers drove first-round RT-PCR of the TCR CDR3. TCRdb analysed the multiplex PCR reads with MiXCR anew, one entry per CDR3 protein. The sample lists roughly 560,000 distinct CDR3 sequences, over 12% occurring once. Sequencing was performed on blood. These receptors all stem from a woman aged 40-49 years with Graves' ophthalmopathy.

About this clonotype itself: A much larger clonotype is one base distant, so this may be a read error. J is TRBJ2-7 and V is TRBV28; tentatively, D is TRBD1 (6 bases). CDR3 length equals 11 residues. V gave up 7 bases and J gave up 4 bases, with 8 bases separating them. The germline V gene encodes CDR1 MDHEN and CDR2 SYDVKM. The CDR3 sequence: CASNDRYEQYF. The CDR3 DNA follows: TGTGCCAGCAACGACAGGTACGAGCAGTACTTC.

Details on this clonotype: Possible read error: a much larger clone is one base away. The chain joins TRBV14 to TRBJ2-4; D uncertain. Trimming stripped 1 base from V and 7 bases from J, with 8 bases between. Germline loops: CDR1 SGHDN, CDR2 FVKESK. This CDR3 is 13 amino acids long. CDR3 in DNA: TGTGCCAGCAGCCAAGGTAAGGAGAACATTCAGTACTTC. Translating gives CASSQGKENIQYF.

In its sample, this clonotype was seen once. The chain uses TRBV3-1 and TRBJ1-2, with D possibly being TRBD1 (5 bases). Germline lookup yields CDR1 LGHDT and CDR2 YNNKEL (reference sequence). The CDR3 extends over 14 amino acids. Trimming removed 2 bases from V and 4 bases from J, with 11 bases in between. The CDR3: CASSQPGRGYGYTF. The DNA for the CDR3 is TGTGCCAGCAGCCAACCGGGACGGGGCTATGGCTACACCTTC.

V is TRBV18 and J is TRBJ1-3, with D unclear. The CDR3 runs to 15 residues. V lost 1 base, J lost 2 bases, and 9 bases lay in between. Germline V gives CDR1 KGHSH, CDR2 LQKENI. CDR3 sequence (DNA): TGTGCCAGCTCACCACGGGCCGCTACTGGAAACACCATATATTTT. It codes for CASSPRAATGNTIYF. Based on the CDR3 plus reference TRBV18 and TRBJ1-3, the full variable domain is NAGVMQNPRHLVRRRGQEARLRCSPMKGHSHVYWYRQLPEEGLKFMVYLQKENIIDESGMPKERFSAEFPKEGPSILRIQQVVRGDSAAYFCASSPRAATGNTIYFGEGSWLTVV.

Many counts were recorded for this clonotype. This chain links TRBV10-1 with TRBJ2-5, with a possible D match to TRBD1 (6 bases). Trimming stripped 0 bases from V and 4 bases from J, with 12 bases between. Germline-derived CDR1 and CDR2 are WNHNN and SYGVQD (reference sequence). The CDR3 is made up of 15 amino acids. The CDR3: CASSESFAGAETQYF. CDR3 bases: TGCGCCAGCAGTGAGTCCTTTGCAGGGGCAGAGACCCAGTACTTC.

Ten or more counts support this clonotype. The chain joins TRBV24-1 to TRBJ1-2; no firm D call. V lost 4 bases and J 8 bases, leaving 10 bases between the germline ends. CDR3 size: 12 residues. Germline V gene lookup returns CDR1 KGHDR and CDR2 SFDVKD. CDR3 residues: CATSEPSRGYTF. CDR3 DNA: TGTGCCACCAGTGAGCCTAGCCGCGGCTACACCTTC.

The chain couples TRBV10-3 to TRBJ1-5; D is perhaps TRBD1 (6 bases). The CDR3 loop spans 13 amino acids. Deletions cut 7 bases from V and 5 bases from J, with 12 bases between. In germline, CDR1 is ENHRY, CDR2 SYGVKD. CDR3 sequence: CAINGGPDQPQHF. CDR3 coding DNA: TGTGCCATCAACGGGGGGCCCGATCAGCCCCAGCATTTT.

This clonotype was observed many times. This rearrangement joins TRBV25-1 to TRBJ2-7; D is unresolved. Trimming shortened V by 0 bases and J by 0 bases, and 9 bases separated the two germline ends. Per the germline V gene, CDR1 is MGHDK and CDR2 is SYGVNS. The CDR3 runs 15 residues. The CDR3, as DNA: TGTGCCAGCAGTGAATACCGGGCAAACTCCTACGAGCAGTACTTC. Translating gives CASSEYRANSYEQYF.

This clonotype was observed many times. The chain links TRBV5-1 to TRBJ2-5; either TRBD1 or TRBD2 may supply D (5 bases each). The CDR3 is made up of 14 amino acids. From germline, CDR1 is SGHRS and CDR2 YFSETQ. The V end was cut by 7 bases, the J end by 3 bases, with 16 bases between. This CDR3 reads CASGPSLGEETQYF. The CDR3 DNA sequence: TGCGCCAGCGGACCTAGCCTAGGGGAAGAGACCCAGTACTTC.

This clonotype occurred many times. The chain links TRBV18 to TRBJ2-7; 10 nucleotides match TRBD1. Germline assignment: CDR1 KGHSH and CDR2 LQKENI. The CDR3 is 15 amino acids. The J segment lost 6 bases and the V segment lost 4 bases, leaving 9 bases of the junction unmatched. The CDR3 nucleotides read TGTGCCAGCTCACTCCCGGGACAGGGGTCTGCCGAGCAGTACTTC. Encoded protein: CASSLPGQGSAEQYF.

This clonotype was observed many times. The V and J genes are TRBV7-3 and TRBJ2-2, with 9 bases that match TRBD1. This CDR3 is 16 amino acids long. Germline trimming cut 5 bases from V and 1 base from J; bases unmatched to any gene: 5. Germline loops: CDR1 SGHTA, CDR2 FQGTGA. The CDR3 bases are TGTGCCAGCAGCCCTGGGGGACAGGGGAACACCGGGGAGCTGTTTTTT. It translates to CASSPGGQGNTGELFF.

At least ten counts were recorded for this clonotype. V gene TRBV12-3 or TRBV12-4 combines with J gene TRBJ2-3; 7 nucleotides line up with TRBD2. V was pared by 4 bases and J by 5 bases, with 12 bases of the junction left unmatched. The CDR3 is made up of 16 amino acids. The CDR3 nucleotides are TGTGCCAGCAGTTCCCACCGCGGGAGTGGAGGAGATACGCAGTATTTT. This translates into CASSSHRGSGGDTQYF.

The chain couples TRBV5-1 to TRBJ2-5; 11 bases match TRBD2. The CDR3 consists of 14 residues. CDR1 and CDR2 from the germline V gene are SGHRS and YFSETQ. J gave up 4 bases and V 5 bases, and 4 bases lay outside the gene matches. The CDR3 is CASSDGTSGETQYF. CDR3 DNA sequence: TGCGCCAGCAGTGATGGGACTAGCGGAGAGACCCAGTACTTC.

The genes are TRBV20-1 and TRBJ1-2, with TRBD1 as a possible D gene (5 bases). The CDR3 consists of 13 residues. V lost 0 bases to trimming and J lost 2 bases, with 7 bases between them. CDR1 and CDR2 from the germline V gene are DFQATT and SNEGSKA (reference sequence). The CDR3: CSARDRDNYGYTF. The CDR3 DNA sequence: TGCAGTGCTAGAGATCGGGACAACTATGGCTACACCTTC.

To note about this clonotype: Sequence at one end of the junction differs from germline and may be a read error. The chain has TRBV6-5 and TRBJ2-7, with D perhaps TRBD2 (5 bases). This CDR3 is 16 amino acids long. From germline, CDR1 is MNHEY and CDR2 SVGAGI. The CDR3 loop is CASSYSSGVPAVERYF. The CDR3 DNA reads as TGTGCCAGCAGTTACTCTTCCGGCGTGCCAGCGGTCGAGCGGTACTTC.

This clonotype was seen at least ten times. The chain recombines TRBV15 with TRBJ2-7; 8 positions match TRBD2. Trimming at V came to 2 bases and at J to 4 bases, leaving 4 bases not matched to a gene. In germline, CDR1 is LNHNV, CDR2 YYDKDF (reference sequence). This CDR3 has 14 amino acids. CDR3 DNA sequence: TGTGCCACCAGCAGACTTACGGGAGGGTACGAGCAGTACTTC. This codes for CATSRLTGGYEQYF.

This clonotype was recorded many times. The chain is built from TRBV2 and TRBJ2-4; 9 bases align to TRBD1. The CDR3 runs 16 residues. After removal of 8 bases from V and 0 bases from J, the junction contained 8 bases not matched to a gene. Germline lookup yields CDR1 SNHLY and CDR2 FYNNEI. Here the CDR3 reads CASGTGTFGAKNIQYF. The CDR3 bases are TGTGCCAGCGGGACAGGGACGTTCGGAGCCAAAAACATTCAGTACTTC.

At least ten counts were recorded for this clonotype. The V call is TRBV7-2, the J call TRBJ2-4, with TRBD1 as a possible D gene (6 bases). CDR3 length equals 16 residues. Looked up from germline, CDR1 is SGHTA and CDR2 is FQGNSA. Deletions cut 4 bases from V and 4 bases from J, with 17 bases between. For the CDR3, the DNA is TGTGCCAGCAGCTCAGGAGACCAAGGGGGTAAAAACATTCAGTACTTC. Residues: CASSSGDQGGKNIQYF. Full variable domain (remainder filled in from reference TRBV7-2 and TRBJ2-4): GAGVSQSPSNKVTEKGKDVELRCDPISGHTALYWYRQSLGQGLEFLIYFQGNSAPDKSGLPSDRFSAERTGGSVSTLTIQRTQQEDSAVYLCASSSGDQGGKNIQYFGAGTRLSVL.

This clonotype was counted a few times. The rearrangement links TRBV11-3 to TRBJ2-3, with a tentative D call TRBD2 (6 bases). Germline loops: CDR1 SGHNT, CDR2 YENEEA. The CDR3 runs 15 residues. Trimming shortened V by 1 base and J by 5 bases, and 13 bases separated the two germline ends. This chain's CDR3 is CASSLGVAVVDTQYF. CDR3 in DNA: TGTGCCAGCAGCTTAGGGGTAGCGGTGGTAGATACGCAGTATTTT.

This clonotype was picked up many times. The J gene is TRBJ1-2, the V gene TRBV27; 7 bases align to TRBD1. The CDR3 consists of 18 residues. With V trimmed by 5 bases and J by 4 bases, 19 bases remained unmatched. CDR1 is MNHEY, CDR2 SMNVEV, per germline (reference sequence). CDR3 nucleotide sequence: TGTGCCAGCAGTCTTGGGTCTCCATCGACAGGGAGGTCCTATGGCTACACCTTC. Translated, it gives CASSLGSPSTGRSYGYTF.

This clonotype was recorded only once. The rearrangement uses TRBV20-1 and TRBJ1-6, with a tentative D call TRBD1 (6 bases). Trimming removed 6 bases at V and 9 bases at J, with 12 bases between. The CDR3 is made up of 12 amino acids. Germline-derived CDR1 and CDR2 are DFQATT and SNEGSKA (reference sequence). CDR3 DNA: TGCAGTGCCGGGGACACCGGTTCACCCCTCCACTTT. It translates to CSAGDTGSPLHF.

This clonotype was picked up many times. The chain employs TRBV28 and TRBJ1-2; TRBD1 matches at 7 bases. The germline CDR1 and CDR2 sequences are MDHEN and SYDVKM. This CDR3 has 15 residues. V lost 4 bases and J lost 4; bases outside the gene matches: 9. CDR3 coding DNA: TGTGCCAGCAGTTCATATCCGACAGGGATCTATGGCTACACCTTC. Its translation: CASSSYPTGIYGYTF.

This clonotype was found many times. The chain carries TRBV6-5 and TRBJ1-1; D gene unclear. Trimming cost V 4 bases and J 5 bases, with 8 bases left between them. The length of the CDR3 is 12 residues. Germline loops: CDR1 MNHEY, CDR2 SVGAGI. CDR3 in amino acids: CASSSFGTEAFF. CDR3 DNA sequence: TGTGCCAGCAGTTCCTTCGGGACTGAAGCTTTCTTT.

This clonotype was seen more than once but under ten times. The V and J genes are TRBV2 and TRBJ2-4; 8 bases fit TRBD2. The CDR3 is made up of 16 amino acids. J lost 1 base, V lost 7 bases, and 9 bases had no gene match. Germline-derived CDR1 and CDR2 are SNHLY and FYNNEI. The CDR3 sequence is CASTRPRGGAKNIQYF. In nucleotides, the CDR3 is TGTGCCAGCACACGGCCTCGGGGGGGTGCCAAAAACATTCAGTACTTC.

This clonotype was seen ten or more times. The V and J genes are TRBV6-5 and TRBJ1-2; tentatively, D is TRBD1 (6 bases). The CDR3 loop spans 15 amino acids. Trimming left V 6 bases short and J 3 bases short, with 17 bases between. CDR1 MNHEY and CDR2 SVGAGI come from the germline V gene. The CDR3 sequence: CASSQTPGADYGYTF. In DNA form, the CDR3 reads TGTGCCAGCAGCCAAACCCCGGGGGCAGACTATGGCTACACCTTC.

V gene TRBV5-4 combines with J gene TRBJ2-7; D unclear. The CDR3 contains 14 residues. CDR1 SGHNT and CDR2 YYREEE come from the germline V gene (reference sequence). Trimming took off 2 bases at V and 2 bases at J, with 11 bases between the two ends. The CDR3 spells CASSFATNPYEQYF. CDR3 nucleotides: TGTGCCAGCAGCTTTGCCACGAACCCCTACGAGCAGTACTTC.

This clonotype occurred a few times. The chain has TRBV3-1 and TRBJ1-1; D unclear. Germline CDR1 LGHDT, CDR2 YNNKEL (reference sequence). V was cut by 8 bases and J by 1 base, with 14 bases left in between. This CDR3 comprises 14 residues. CDR3: CASHGRAPNTEAFF. The CDR3 DNA sequence: TGTGCCAGCCACGGAAGGGCCCCGAACACTGAAGCTTTCTTT.

In its sample, this clonotype was seen many times. The genes are TRBV30 and TRBJ2-5, with a possible D match to TRBD2 (7 bases). Germline lookup yields CDR1 GTSNPN and CDR2 SVGIG (reference sequence). Trimming pared 3 bases from V and 5 bases from J, leaving 16 bases between. The CDR3 totals 14 residues. In nucleotides, the CDR3 is TGTGCCTGGAGCGAGGGGGGGGTGAGGGAGACCCAGTACTTC. Residues: CAWSEGGVRETQYF.

This clonotype was seen repeatedly, ten times or more. This chain links TRBV5-1 with TRBJ1-3; 7 bases map to TRBD1. V trimming: 0 bases; J trimming: 3 bases; junction bases outside the gene matches: 3. The CDR3 consists of 15 residues. The germline gives CDR1 SGHRS, CDR2 YFSETQ. The CDR3 DNA sequence: TGCGCCAGCAGCTTGGAGGGGGCGAGTGGAAACACCATATATTTT. Its protein is CASSLEGASGNTIYF.